A single TCR beta chain is shown here with its context. Its antigen is not known. A read error is possible here, since a much larger clone lies one base away. The data were taken from a study of T cells in Graves' hyperthyroidism and ophthalmopathy. There were TCR beta CDR3 regions amplified from RNA transcripts. The HTBI set primed first-round TCR CDR3 RT-PCR. TCRdb re-called the multiplex PCR reads with MiXCR, one entry per CDR3 protein. The table includes 550,000 to 600,000 distinct CDR3 sequences, around 15% detected once. The PBMCs were taken from roughly 9.3 ml of fresh peripheral blood. The CDR3 sequence is 15 residues long. CDR1 is MDHEN, CDR2 SYDVKM, per germline. J was trimmed by 8 bases and V by 7 bases; bases with no gene match: 11. Findings of the study overall: Among thyroid clonotypes expanded above 0.001, most also appeared in blood.

This rearrangement joins TRBV28 to TRBJ1-5; 10 bases line up with TRBD1. This receptor was obtained from a woman younger than 35 with Graves' hyperthyroidism. Material: blood. Written as DNA, the CDR3 is TGTGCCAGCATCGAGAGGACAGGGGGGTATGAGCCCCAGCATTTT. Translating gives CASIERTGGYEPQHF.